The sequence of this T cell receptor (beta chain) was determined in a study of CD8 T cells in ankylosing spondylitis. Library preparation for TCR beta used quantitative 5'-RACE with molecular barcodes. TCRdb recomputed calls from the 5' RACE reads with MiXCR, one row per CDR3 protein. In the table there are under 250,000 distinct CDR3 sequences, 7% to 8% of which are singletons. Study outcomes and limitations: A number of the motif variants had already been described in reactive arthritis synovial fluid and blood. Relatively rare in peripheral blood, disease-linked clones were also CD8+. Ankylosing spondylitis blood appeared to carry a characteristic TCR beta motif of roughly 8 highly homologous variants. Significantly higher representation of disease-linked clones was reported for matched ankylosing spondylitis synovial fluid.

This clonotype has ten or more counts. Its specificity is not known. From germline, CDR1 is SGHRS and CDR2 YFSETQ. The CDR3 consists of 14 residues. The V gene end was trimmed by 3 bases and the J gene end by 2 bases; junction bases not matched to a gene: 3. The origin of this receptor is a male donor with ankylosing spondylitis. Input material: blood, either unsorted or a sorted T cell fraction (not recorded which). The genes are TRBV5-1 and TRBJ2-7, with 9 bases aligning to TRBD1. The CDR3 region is CASSWGQGPYEQYF. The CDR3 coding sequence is TGCGCCAGCAGCTGGGGACAGGGACCCTACGAGCAGTACTTC.